Shown below are 18 T cell receptor beta chains from a single sample sequenced in a study of T cells in localized non-small cell lung cancer. The method was immunoSEQ multiplex PCR; TCRdb's version includes in-frame clones alone and lacks a portion of them. Of 1,500 to 2,000 clones in the sample, 20% to 25% were seen once. The sample was normal lung tissue next to the tumor, taken before any cancer treatment. The receptor set was obtained from a man aged 35-69 years with stage III lung adenocarcinoma.

The chain has TRBV19 and TRBJ1-6; possible D gene TRBD1, 5 bases. The CDR3 is made up of 13 amino acids. Trimming took off 5 bases at V and 8 bases at J, with 10 bases between the two ends. Per the germline V gene, CDR1 is LNHDA and CDR2 is SQIVND (reference sequence). The CDR3 here is CASSYQGHSPLHF. Written as DNA, the CDR3 is TGTGCCAGTAGTTACCAGGGACATTCACCCCTCCACTTT.

The V and J genes are TRBV29-1 and TRBJ2-1; 9 positions match TRBD2. This CDR3 region has 14 residues. J lost 3 bases, V lost 4 bases, and 4 bases had no gene match. Germline loops: CDR1 SQVTM, CDR2 ANQGSEA. The CDR3: CSVGLAGHYNEQFF. The CDR3 coding sequence is TGCAGCGTTGGGCTAGCGGGGCACTACAATGAGCAGTTCTTC.

This clone is judged large (0.1 to 1%). The chain joins TRBV6-8 to TRBJ1-4, with D uncertain. V lost 7 bases and J lost 4, with 10 bases in between. From germline, CDR1 is MNHGY and CDR2 SAAAGT. CDR3 length equals 13 residues. The DNA of the CDR3 is TGTGCCAGCAACCCGAGGGTTAATGAAAAACTGTTTTTT. Translating gives CASNPRVNEKLFF.

This clone was counted only a few times. The CDR3 here is CAISESQDMNTEAFF. The CDR3 DNA sequence: TGTGCCATCAGTGAGTCTCAGGACATGAACACTGAAGCTTTCTTT. This chain uses TRBV10-3 with TRBJ1-1; a weak D match, TRBD1 (5 bases). The CDR3 covers 15 residues. Germline lookup yields CDR1 ENHRY and CDR2 SYGVKD. V gave up 0 bases and J gave up 0 bases, with 8 bases separating them.

This clone turned up a few times. The chain is built from TRBV11-3 and TRBJ2-2, with D perhaps matching TRBD1 (5 bases). V gave up 4 bases and J gave up 6 bases, with 18 bases separating them. The CDR3 length is 16 residues. The germline V gene encodes CDR1 SGHNT and CDR2 YENEEA. For the CDR3, the DNA is TGTGCCAGCAGCTCTGGGTCGACCAGGGCTGCCGGGGAGCTGTTTTTT. Its translation: CASSSGSTRAAGELFF.

Relative to its sample, this clone is medium-sized. The chain joins TRBV23-1 to TRBJ2-1, with 9 bases that match TRBD2. TRBV23-1 is annotated as an ORF whose role is uncertain. The J segment lost 4 bases and the V segment lost 6 bases, leaving 13 bases of the junction unmatched. The CDR3 runs to 17 residues. The CDR3 DNA reads as TGCGCCAGCAGCCAAGATATAAGGCTAGCGGGGTACAATGAGCAGTTCTTC. Translating gives CASSQDIRLAGYNEQFF.

This clone has more than one count but fewer than ten. This sequence joins TRBV9 and TRBJ2-3; D assignment may be TRBD1 or TRBD2 (5 bases each). V lost 2 bases to trimming and J lost 1 base, with 11 bases between them. Looked up from germline, CDR1 is SGDLS and CDR2 is YYNGEE. The CDR3 spans 15 residues. CDR3 amino acids: CASSVRDGRTDTQYF. Here the CDR3 DNA reads TGTGCCAGCAGCGTTAGGGACGGACGCACAGATACGCAGTATTTT.

The chain joins TRBV28 to TRBJ2-1; D gene uncertain. Germline CDR1 reads MDHEN; CDR2 reads SYDVKM. The V gene lost 1 base and the J gene lost 0 bases, with 16 bases spanning the gap. The CDR3 totals 18 residues. The CDR3 sequence is CASSLSGGLLSSYNEQFF. DNA of the CDR3: TGTGCCAGCAGTTTATCAGGTGGCCTCCTTAGCTCCTACAATGAGCAGTTCTTC.

Only a few counts were recorded for this clone. The CDR3 is CAWSGNEKLFF. The CDR3 DNA reads TGTGCCTGGAGTGGAAATGAAAAACTGTTTTTT. The chain has TRBV30 and TRBJ1-4; D remains ambiguous. The CDR3 consists of 11 residues. Trimming stripped 1 base from V and 5 bases from J, with 2 bases between. CDR1 is GTSNPN and CDR2 is SVGIG in the germline V gene (reference sequence).

The rearrangement uses TRBV28 and TRBJ2-6, with no clear D. The germline gives CDR1 MDHEN, CDR2 SYDVKM. This CDR3 region has 18 residues. Trimming removed 5 bases at V and 5 bases at J, with 22 bases between. The CDR3 region is CASSNYNLTQSRANVLTF. The DNA of the CDR3 is TGTGCCAGCAGTAATTACAACTTGACACAAAGTCGGGCCAACGTCCTGACTTTC.

V gene TRBV11-3 combines with J gene TRBJ2-1; 11 bases fit TRBD2. Germline assignment: CDR1 SGHNT and CDR2 YENEEA. The CDR3 covers 16 residues. The ends lost 0 bases at V and 5 bases at J; junction bases unmatched: 3. CDR3 in amino acids: CASSLDGTSGHNEQFF. CDR3 bases: TGTGCCAGCAGCTTAGACGGGACTAGCGGACACAATGAGCAGTTCTTC.

This clone has more than one count but fewer than ten. The rearrangement uses TRBV30 and TRBJ1-3; D ambiguous. This CDR3 comprises 12 residues. Germline CDR1 is GTSNPN and CDR2 is SVGIG (reference sequence). V was clipped by 4 bases and J by 4 bases, with 8 bases between them. Here the CDR3 reads CAWKGLGNTIYF. In DNA form, the CDR3 reads TGTGCCTGGAAAGGTCTCGGAAACACCATATATTTT.

By share of the sample, this clone is large. The CDR3 reads CASSQGEIYEQYF. The CDR3 nucleotides read TGTGCCAGCAGCCAGGGAGAGATCTACGAGCAGTACTTC. The chain recombines TRBV14 with TRBJ2-7; a possible D gene is TRBD2 (5 bases). Germline V gene sequence: CDR1 SGHDN, CDR2 FVKESK. V lost 3 bases, J lost 3 bases, and 9 bases lay in between. CDR3 length: 13 amino acids.

The chain combines TRBV19 with TRBJ1-2; D is undetermined. V lost 3 bases, J lost 5 bases, and 7 bases lay in between. In germline, CDR1 is LNHDA, CDR2 SQIVND (reference sequence). This CDR3 is 12 amino acids long. The CDR3 region has the DNA TGTGCCAGTAGTATGCGCTATTATGGCTACACCTTC. It translates to CASSMRYYGYTF.

The genes are TRBV14 and TRBJ2-2, with 8 bases that match TRBD2. With V trimmed by 4 bases and J by 7 bases, 5 bases remained unmatched. Germline V gene lookup returns CDR1 SGHDN and CDR2 FVKESK. The CDR3 runs to 14 residues. The CDR3 sequence is CASSPGTRGGELFF. The CDR3 DNA reads TGTGCCAGCAGCCCCGGGACTAGGGGCGGGGAGCTGTTTTTT.

As concerns this clone: Sequence at one end of the junction differs from germline and may be a read error. The chain couples TRBV6-8 to TRBJ1-2; weak D call: TRBD1 (6 bases). This CDR3 comprises 13 residues. Germline V lookup: CDR1 MNHGY, CDR2 SAAAGT. Here the CDR3 reads CASSDSQGYGYTF. CDR3 nucleotides: TGTGCCAGCAGTGACTCACAGGGCTATGGCTACACCTTC.

The chain links TRBV19 to TRBJ1-6; D gene uncertain. The CDR3 is made up of 15 amino acids. V lost 5 bases to trimming and J lost 3 bases, with 11 bases between them. Germline assignment: CDR1 LNHDA and CDR2 SQIVND (reference sequence). The CDR3 loop reads CASSGGRYYNSPLHF. CDR3 DNA sequence: TGTGCCAGTAGTGGCGGGCGTTACTATAATTCACCCCTCCACTTT.

The J gene is TRBJ2-7, the V gene TRBV6-8, with D perhaps assigned TRBD1 or TRBD2 (5 bases each). CDR3 length equals 12 residues. The ends were cut back, 5 bases at V and 6 bases at J, with 11 bases in the middle. CDR1 MNHGY and CDR2 SAAAGT come from the germline V gene. CDR3 protein: CASSGTFGEQYF. CDR3 bases: TGTGCCAGCAGTGGGACGTTCGGCGAGCAGTACTTC.